This TCR beta chain was sequenced in a study of cytomegalovirus exposure and HLA in healthy donors. Study observations and caveats: After further analysis at a later stage, around 17,000 TCR beta sequences were associated with HLA alleles at 0.05 false discovery rate. Rarity marked most TCR sequences, yet some public TCRs occurred in many donors.

While unrecorded immune exposures were likely, the donors were nominally healthy when sampled. Germline CDR1 and CDR2: SNHLY and FYNNEI. V lost 7 bases and J 6 bases, leaving 16 bases between the germline ends. This CDR3 contains 14 residues. In the PCR, 60 Vbeta and 13 Jbeta primers were used. Method: immunoSEQ multiplex PCR; TCRdb's copy keeps in-frame clones and lacks some. Here the sample spans more than 85,000 clones, around 15% being singletons. With regard to this clone: Its antigen is unidentified.

The clonotype originates from a female donor in good health and CMV-seronegative. This rearrangement joins TRBV2 to TRBJ1-5; D may be TRBD1 (5 bases). The sequencing input was PBMCs. The CDR3 coding sequence is TGTGCCAGCAATGTACGGGGGGGTAGTCAGCCCCAGCATTTT. Translation: CASNVRGGSQPQHF. Looking up the rest from reference TRBV2 and TRBJ1-5 gives the full variable domain: EPEVTQTPSHQVTQMGQEVILRCVPISNHLYFYWYRQILGQKVEFLVSFYNNEISEKSEIFDDQFSVERPDGSNFTLKIRSTKLEDSAMYFCASNVRGGSQPQHFGDGTRLSIL.